This T cell receptor (beta chain) was profiled in a study of blood T cell repertoires in COVID-19. Study-wide context: From the United States, Italy and Spain came samples of acute and convalescent COVID-19. Sources were T cells, B-cell-depleted T cells, or PBMCs; the material itself was cDNA or gDNA.

Original data processing: Estimation of nucleated cell counts relied on the amplification of reference gene primers. Measured with immunoSEQ multiplex PCR; TCRdb has only the in-frame clones, and not every one. V and J calls and clone size are given by that table; D and trimming were obtained from the DNA. The sample consists of 80,000 to 90,000 clones, more than 85% of them appearing once. The CDR3 spans 12 residues. Germline-derived CDR1 and CDR2 are ENHRY and SYGVKD. V dropped 7 bases and J dropped 3 bases, with 7 bases sitting between them. Material: peripheral blood. The sequence was collected from a man aged 35-49 years with acute or convalescent COVID-19. The chain uses TRBV10-3 and TRBJ1-5; weak D call: TRBD1 (5 bases). CDR3 amino acids: CAIKTDNQPQHF. Here the CDR3 DNA reads TGTGCCATCAAGACAGACAATCAGCCCCAGCATTTT.